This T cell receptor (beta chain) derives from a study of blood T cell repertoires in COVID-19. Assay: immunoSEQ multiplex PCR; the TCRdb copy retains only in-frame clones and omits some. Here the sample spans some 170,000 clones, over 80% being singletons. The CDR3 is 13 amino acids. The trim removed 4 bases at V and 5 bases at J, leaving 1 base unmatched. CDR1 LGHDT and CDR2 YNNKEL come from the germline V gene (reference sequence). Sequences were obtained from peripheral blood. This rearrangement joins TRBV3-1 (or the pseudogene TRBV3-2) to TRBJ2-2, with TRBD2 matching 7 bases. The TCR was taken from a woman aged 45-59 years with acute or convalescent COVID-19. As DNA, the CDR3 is TGTGCCAGCAGCCGGGAGGGGACCGGGGAGCTGTTTTTT. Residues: CASSREGTGELFF.